These T cell receptor beta chains were read from a single sample in a study of T cell responses to AZD1222 COVID-19 vaccine. Sequenced by immunoSEQ multiplex PCR; TCRdb stores in-frame clones only, minus some. Of 100,000 to 120,000 clones listed, nearly 90% are singletons. Material: peripheral blood, obtained on day 0 of AZD1222 vaccination. These receptor sequences come from an adult in good health. Each CDR3 is given with its conserved first and last residue. Each record gives: D gene, J gene, V gene, CDR3 protein. The D gene is left open where the match is weak.

d_call: TRBD2
j_call: TRBJ2-1
v_call: TRBV27
cdr3_aa: CASSFEFAGAEQFF

d_call: TRBD2
j_call: TRBJ2-1
v_call: TRBV27
cdr3_aa: CASSDSGGFNEQFF

d_call: NA
j_call: TRBJ1-4
v_call: TRBV29-1
cdr3_aa: CSVLQGTNEKLFF

d_call: NA
j_call: TRBJ1-1
v_call: TRBV24-1
cdr3_aa: CATSDYSWRGRGPLDGTEAFF

d_call: TRBD2
j_call: TRBJ2-3
v_call: TRBV7-6
cdr3_aa: CASSPYSGESDTQYF

d_call: NA
j_call: TRBJ2-3
v_call: TRBV12-3/TRBV12-4
cdr3_aa: CASTPSGTDTQYF

d_call: NA
j_call: TRBJ2-1
v_call: TRBV15
cdr3_aa: CATSRKSGVGMFF

d_call: TRBD1
j_call: TRBJ2-2
v_call: TRBV9
cdr3_aa: CASSPEPSGGWGELFF

d_call: NA
j_call: TRBJ2-3
v_call: TRBV19
cdr3_aa: CASSTIPMDTQYF

d_call: NA
j_call: TRBJ2-3
v_call: TRBV9
cdr3_aa: CASSVTPSPTDTQYF

d_call: TRBD2
j_call: TRBJ2-1
v_call: TRBV20-1
cdr3_aa: CSASRSGRRDEQFF

d_call: NA
j_call: TRBJ1-2
v_call: TRBV19
cdr3_aa: CASTIGGGERGYTF

d_call: NA
j_call: TRBJ1-1
v_call: TRBV19
cdr3_aa: CASSLQGRFEAFF